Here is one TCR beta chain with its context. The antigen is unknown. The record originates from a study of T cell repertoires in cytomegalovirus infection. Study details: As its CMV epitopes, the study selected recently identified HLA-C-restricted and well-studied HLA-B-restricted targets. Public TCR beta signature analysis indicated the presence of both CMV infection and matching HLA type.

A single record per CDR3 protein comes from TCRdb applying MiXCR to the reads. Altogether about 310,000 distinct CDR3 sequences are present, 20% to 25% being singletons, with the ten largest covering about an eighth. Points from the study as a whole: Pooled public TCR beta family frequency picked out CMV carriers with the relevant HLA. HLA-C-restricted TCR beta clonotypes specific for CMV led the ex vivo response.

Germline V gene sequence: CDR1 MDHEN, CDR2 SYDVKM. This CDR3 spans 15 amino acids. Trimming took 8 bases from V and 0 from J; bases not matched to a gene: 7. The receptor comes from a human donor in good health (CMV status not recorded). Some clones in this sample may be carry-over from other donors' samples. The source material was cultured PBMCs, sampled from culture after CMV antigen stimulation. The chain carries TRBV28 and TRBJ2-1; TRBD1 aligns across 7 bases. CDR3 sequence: CASGERQGSYNEQFF. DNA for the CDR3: TGTGCCAGCGGAGAGCGACAGGGCTCCTACAATGAGCAGTTCTTC.